Listed below are T cell receptor beta chains from one sample, sequenced in a study of blood T cell repertoires in COVID-19. The assay was immunoSEQ multiplex PCR, and TCRdb's table has in-frame clones only and misses some. The repertoire holds more than 200,000 clones, with 80% to 90% as singletons. The sequenced material came from peripheral blood. These receptors were taken from a man between 50 and 59 years old with COVID-19, enrolled during active disease. The CDR3 runs from the conserved cysteine through the conserved F or W. D genes are given only for firm matches. The size entry is marked missing in some rows and otherwise reads once, few, many or a size class.

d_call	v_call	j_call	clone_size	cdr3_nt	cdr3_aa
-	TRBV5-1	TRBJ1-6	-	TGCGCCAGCAGCTTGACAGAAAATAATTCACCCCTCCACTTT	CASSLTENNSPLHF
-	TRBV19	TRBJ2-2	-	TGTGCCAGTAGTACACCGACAGTTGCCGGGGAGCTGTTTTTT	CASSTPTVAGELFF
-	TRBV19	TRBJ1-4	-	TGTGCCAGCACTACTGGACAGTCTTTTAATGAAAAACTGTTTTTT	CASTTGQSFNEKLFF
-	TRBV27	TRBJ2-1	-	TGTGCCAGCACCGGGGGTCACTCCTACAATGAGCAGTTCTTC	CASTGGHSYNEQFF
TRBD2	TRBV4-2	TRBJ2-1	-	TGTGCCAGCAGCCAAGATCCGGGAGGGCCGAATGAGCAGTTCTTC	CASSQDPGGPNEQFF
-	TRBV9	TRBJ2-1	-	TGTGCCAGCAGTCCCCAAGGCGGGCGGAGCTCCTACAATGAGCAGTTCTTC	CASSPQGGRSSYNEQFF
-	TRBV3-1/TRBV3-2	TRBJ1-2	-	TGTGCCAGCAGCCCCCGGACAGACCGCCTGGATGGCTACACCTTC	CASSPRTDRLDGYTF
TRBD2	TRBV7-3	TRBJ2-5	-	TGTGCCAGCAGCTCGGGACTAGCGGGGCAAGAGACCCAGTACTTC	CASSSGLAGQETQYF
TRBD2	TRBV4-2	TRBJ2-5	-	TGTGCCAGCAGCCAAGGGACTAGCGGGGGGGCCCAGGGAGAGACCCAGTACTTC	CASSQGTSGGAQGETQYF
TRBD2	TRBV19	TRBJ2-1	-	TGTGCCAGTATCAAATTTAGACTCAGCGGGAGCTACAATGAGCAGTTCTTC	CASIKFRLSGSYNEQFF
TRBD1	TRBV9	TRBJ2-2	-	TGTGCCAGCAGCGAGGACAGGGGCGCCGCCGGGGAGCTGTTTTTT	CASSEDRGAAGELFF
TRBD1	TRBV20-1	TRBJ2-1	-	TGCAGTGCTAGTGGGACAGCTAACAATGAGCAGTTCTTC	CSASGTANNEQFF
TRBD1	TRBV19	TRBJ2-7	once	TGTGCCAGTAGTATAGCCCCCTTAGGGGGCCTGTACGAGCAGTACTTC	CASSIAPLGGLYEQYF
TRBD1	TRBV5-6	TRBJ1-2	-	TGTGCCAGCACCGAGGACAGGGGGCCTTTCTCTCCTGTCTATGGCTACACCTTC	CASTEDRGPFSPVYGYTF
TRBD1	TRBV28	TRBJ1-1	-	TGTGCCAGCAGTCCTACGGACAGGGGAGGGACTGAAGCTTTCTTT	CASSPTDRGGTEAFF
-	TRBV5-1	TRBJ1-2	once	TGCGCCAGCAGCTCGGGTCCGGCAGCCGGCTATGGCTACACCTTC	CASSSGPAAGYGYTF
-	TRBV6-5	TRBJ2-7	-	TGTGCCAGCAGTTACTCAATCGGGCGGAGGGGCGAGCAGTACTTC	CASSYSIGRRGEQYF
-	TRBV25-1	TRBJ1-5	once	TGTGCCAGCAGTGAATATCAGGAGGGAGGGCCCCAGCATTTT	CASSEYQEGGPQHF
TRBD1	TRBV25-1	TRBJ1-5	-	TGTGCCAGCAGTGGAGGAGGGGGACAGGGATACAATCAGCCCCAGCATTTT	CASSGGGGQGYNQPQHF
TRBD1	TRBV6-5	TRBJ1-1	-	TGTGCCAGCAGGGGACAGGTAAATGAAGCTTTCTTT	CASRGQVNEAFF
TRBD1	TRBV5-1	TRBJ2-7	-	TGCGCCAGCAGCTTCGGCGGGACAGGGTCGTCCGAGCAGTACTTC	CASSFGGTGSSEQYF
TRBD1	TRBV19	TRBJ1-4	-	TGTGCCAGTAGTATCACAGGGGCTAATCCAGAAAAACTGTTTTTT	CASSITGANPEKLFF
TRBD1	TRBV2	TRBJ1-5	-	TGTGCCAGCAGGTCCACAGGGGAAGGGAATCAGCCCCAGCATTTT	CASRSTGEGNQPQHF
TRBD1	TRBV5-8	TRBJ1-5	-	TGTGCCAGCAGCTTGGGACAGGGGAGTGGTCAGCCCCAGCATTTT	CASSLGQGSGQPQHF
TRBD1	TRBV11-2	TRBJ1-1	-	TGTGCCAGCAGCTTATCGGCGGGGACAGGGGGGATGAACACTGAAGCTTTCTTT	CASSLSAGTGGMNTEAFF
-	TRBV11-2	TRBJ2-3	-	TGTGCCAGCAGCTTATCGCCTAGCTCGGCAGATACGCAGTATTTT	CASSLSPSSADTQYF
TRBD1	TRBV10-2	TRBJ1-5	-	TGCGCCAGCAGCTCTCAGGGGGCGCGGCAGCCCCAGCATTTT	CASSSQGARQPQHF
TRBD2	TRBV6-5	TRBJ2-1	-	TGTGCCAGCAGACTACTAGCGGGTACCTACAATGAGCAGTTCTTC	CASRLLAGTYNEQFF
TRBD1	TRBV7-2	TRBJ2-7	-	TGTGCCAGCAGCTTAGCCCGGGACAGGGGCACCCCTGGAGGCTCCTACGAGCAGTACTTC	CASSLARDRGTPGGSYEQYF
-	TRBV7-2	TRBJ1-2	-	TGTGCCAGCAGCTTAGAACAGCCTAACTATGGCTACACCTTC	CASSLEQPNYGYTF
TRBD2	TRBV11-2	TRBJ2-3	once	TGTGCCAGCAGCTTAGCTGCTAGCGGGACCACAGATACGCAGTATTTT	CASSLAASGTTDTQYF
TRBD2	TRBV18	TRBJ2-5	-	TGTGCCAGCTCACTCCGGGGTAGCGGGATTCAAGAGACCCAGTACTTC	CASSLRGSGIQETQYF
-	TRBV28	TRBJ1-1	-	TGTGCCAGCAGTTCCGAGGGGGGGAGAACTGAAGCTTTCTTT	CASSSEGGRTEAFF
-	TRBV5-4	TRBJ2-7	-	TGTGCCAGCAGCTCAGGGACAACGGTGGGCAAGCAGTACTTC	CASSSGTTVGKQYF
TRBD1	TRBV6-5	TRBJ1-6	once	TGTGCCAGCACCAGACAGGGGGCGGAATTTTCACCCCTCCACTTT	CASTRQGAEFSPLHF
-	TRBV6-6	TRBJ2-4	-	TGTGCCAGCGTCCAGGGACAAGGCGTGGGAAACATTCAGTACTTC	CASVQGQGVGNIQYF
-	TRBV28	TRBJ1-2	-	TGTGCCAGCCGTACCGGGTCCCCGGGTCATGGCTACACCTTC	CASRTGSPGHGYTF
-	TRBV6-5	TRBJ2-7	once	TGTGCCAGCACCCACCGCGGTGGGTACGAGCAGTACTTC	CASTHRGGYEQYF
TRBD1	TRBV6-5	TRBJ2-7	-	TGTGCCAGCATGGTATTGGACAGGGGAAACGACGAGCAGTACTTC	CASMVLDRGNDEQYF
-	TRBV29-1	TRBJ1-4	-	TGCAGCGCAGCTGAGGCAACTAATGAAAAACTGTTTTTT	CSAAEATNEKLFF
-	TRBV12-5	TRBJ2-1	-	TGTGCTAGTGGTTTGGGTGTCACGGGGGGCCATGAGCAGTTCTTC	CASGLGVTGGHEQFF
TRBD1	TRBV7-2	TRBJ1-5	-	TGTGCCTCCTCCGCCGGGACAGCGTTCAATCAGCCCCAGCATTTT	CASSAGTAFNQPQHF
TRBD1	TRBV4-1	TRBJ1-5	-	TGCGCCAGCAGCCAAGGAACCGACAGGGCCGGACAGCCCCAGCATTTT	CASSQGTDRAGQPQHF
TRBD2	TRBV28	TRBJ2-2	-	TGTGCCAGCCTCCTCAGAGCGGGGGGGCCGAACACCGGGGAGCTGTTTTTT	CASLLRAGGPNTGELFF
-	TRBV15	TRBJ1-3	-	TGTGCCACCAGCACAGGGCTCTCTGGAAACACCATATATTTT	CATSTGLSGNTIYF
TRBD1	TRBV7-8	TRBJ2-2	few	TGTGCCAGCAGCTTAGTCGGGGGACAGGGGGCGAACGGGGAGCTGTTTTTT	CASSLVGGQGANGELFF
-	TRBV20-1	TRBJ1-2	-	TGCAGTGCTAGTAAGGCCCCGGCGGCGTTGGGCTACACCTTC	CSASKAPAALGYTF
TRBD1	TRBV7-9	TRBJ2-3	-	TGTGCCAGCAGCTCGCGACAGGGGACAGATACGCAGTATTTT	CASSSRQGTDTQYF
TRBD2	TRBV7-8	TRBJ2-2	-	TGTGCCAGCAGCCGTAAGGGACTAGCGGGCGCGAACACCGGGGAGCTGTTTTTT	CASSRKGLAGANTGELFF
TRBD1	TRBV19	TRBJ1-6	-	TGTGCCAGTAGGACCTCCGGGACAGTTGGTAATTCACCCCTCCACTTT	CASRTSGTVGNSPLHF
-	TRBV6-6	TRBJ2-3	-	TGTGCCAGCAGTTATCCGGGATACACAGATACGCAGTATTTT	CASSYPGYTDTQYF
TRBD1	TRBV7-9	TRBJ1-5	-	TGTGCCAGCAGCTCCCCAGGGGGTAATAGCAATCAGCCCCAGCATTTT	CASSSPGGNSNQPQHF
TRBD1	TRBV19	TRBJ1-6	once	TGTGCCAGTAGTATTCAGGGGGACCCTTGGTCACCCCTCCACTTT	CASSIQGDPWSPLHF
TRBD1	TRBV6-6	TRBJ1-2	once	TGTGCCAGCAGCCAGATCGAGACAGGGGTGTATGGCTACACCTTC	CASSQIETGVYGYTF
-	TRBV28	TRBJ2-1	once	TGTGCCAGCAGCTATACAGCTGAGCAGTTCTTC	CASSYTAEQFF
TRBD2	TRBV6-2/TRBV6-3	TRBJ2-1	-	TGTGCCAGCAGCTCGGGACTAGCGGGGCGCAATGAGCAGTTCTTC	CASSSGLAGRNEQFF
-	TRBV7-2	TRBJ2-3	-	TGTGCCAGCAGCCAGCAAGGCACCGGGAATACGCAGTATTTT	CASSQQGTGNTQYF
TRBD2	TRBV25-1	TRBJ2-5	-	TGTGCCAGCAGTGAACTAGCGGGGGAGGTAGAGACCCAGTACTTC	CASSELAGEVETQYF
TRBD1	TRBV27	TRBJ2-3	-	TGTGCCAGCAGTCACAGGGGCCCTCGGGATACGCAGTATTTT	CASSHRGPRDTQYF